One and the same sample provided the 25 T cell receptor beta chains below, sequenced in a study of T cell responses to AZD1222 COVID-19 vaccine. Profiling relied on immunoSEQ multiplex PCR, and the TCRdb table lists in-frame clones only, not all of them. The table shows nearly 110,000 clones, with more than 80% occurring only once. The source was peripheral blood, collected on day 0 of AZD1222 vaccination. The receptors derive from an adult in good health.

V is TRBV3-1 (or the pseudogene TRBV3-2) and J is TRBJ2-1, with D perhaps TRBD1 or TRBD2 (5 bases each). Germline V CDR1 and CDR2: LGHDT, YNNKEL (reference sequence). Trimming took 4 bases from V and 1 from J, leaving 8 bases between them. The CDR3 has 14 residues. The CDR3 nucleotides are TGTGCCAGCAGCCGGGACCCTTCCTACAATGAGCAGTTCTTC. Translation: CASSRDPSYNEQFF.

The chain recombines TRBV27 with TRBJ1-2; D remains ambiguous. The CDR3 runs 14 residues. In germline, CDR1 is MNHEY, CDR2 SMNVEV (reference sequence). V dropped 5 bases and J dropped 4 bases, with 14 bases sitting between them. The CDR3 coding sequence is TGTGCCAGCAGTCTCGGTCGATACCCCTATGGCTACACCTTC. Protein product: CASSLGRYPYGYTF.

The chain uses TRBV6-6 and TRBJ2-7; 9 bases are shared with TRBD1. The CDR3 runs to 16 residues. CDR1 is MNHNY, CDR2 SVGAGI, per germline (reference sequence). J gave up 0 bases and V 0 bases, and 3 bases lay outside the gene matches. Written as DNA, the CDR3 is TGTGCCAGCAGTTACTCGGGACAGGGTTCCTCCTACGAGCAGTACTTC. Translation gives CASSYSGQGSSYEQYF.

The CDR3 nucleotides are TGTGCCTGGAGTGCGCTTCTGGGGGTCGGGAATTCACCCCTCCACTTT. Translation gives CAWSALLGVGNSPLHF. The chain is built from TRBV30 and TRBJ1-6; D perhaps matches TRBD1 (5 bases). The CDR3 contains 16 residues. From germline, CDR1 is GTSNPN and CDR2 SVGIG (reference sequence). Deletions cut 1 base from V and 7 bases from J, with 17 bases between.

V is TRBV5-1 and J is TRBJ1-2, with a weak D call TRBD1 (5 bases). Germline lookup yields CDR1 SGHRS and CDR2 YFSETQ. The CDR3 has 13 amino acids. The V end was cut by 3 bases, the J end by 4 bases, with 10 bases between. The CDR3 coding sequence is TGCGCCAGCAGCTGGGGACCCGGCTATGGCTACACCTTC. This encodes CASSWGPGYGYTF.

The V gene is TRBV2, the J gene TRBJ1-4, with a tentative D call TRBD1 (6 bases). V shed 3 bases and J shed 8 bases, with 13 bases lying between them. The germline V gene has CDR1 SNHLY and CDR2 FYNNEI. This CDR3 region has 14 residues. The CDR3 coding sequence is TGTGCCAGCAGTGATGCCGCAGGGGTGGAAAAACTGTTTTTT. This sequence encodes CASSDAAGVEKLFF.

The V gene is TRBV5-1, the J gene TRBJ2-2, with D unresolved. The CDR3 contains 14 residues. Germline CDR1 is SGHRS and CDR2 is YFSETQ. The ends were cut back, 5 bases at V and 0 bases at J, with 8 bases in the middle. CDR3 DNA sequence: TGCGCCAGCAGGGGCGGTTCGAACACCGGGGAGCTGTTTTTT. Its translation is CASRGGSNTGELFF.

The genes are TRBV15 and TRBJ1-4; a possible D gene is TRBD1 (6 bases). This CDR3 comprises 17 residues. The germline V gene encodes CDR1 LNHNV and CDR2 YYDKDF (reference sequence). V lost 4 bases and J lost 5, with 20 bases in between. CDR3 residues: CATSTIPGTTENEKLFF. In nucleotides, the CDR3 is TGTGCCACCAGCACAATACCCGGGACAACTGAGAATGAAAAACTGTTTTTT.

The chain joins TRBV7-8 to TRBJ1-5, with D maybe TRBD1 (5 bases). The CDR3 covers 15 residues. From germline, CDR1 is SGHVS and CDR2 FQNEAQ. V was pared by 5 bases and J by 2 bases, with 13 bases between. Written as DNA, the CDR3 is TGTGCCAGCAGCGTTCAGGGAGGGGGCAATCAGCCCCAGCATTTT. It is translated as CASSVQGGGNQPQHF. Based on the CDR3 plus reference TRBV7-8 and TRBJ1-5, the full variable domain is GAGVSQSPRYKVAKRGQDVALRCDPISGHVSLFWYQQALGQGPEFLTYFQNEAQLDKSGLPSDRFFAERPEGSVSTLKIQRTQQEDSAVYLCASSVQGGGNQPQHFGDGTRLSIL.

As concerns this clone: The identical CDR3 is also encoded by other nucleotide sequences in the sample. The rearrangement joins TRBV5-1 to TRBJ2-5; D perhaps matches TRBD1 (6 bases). The length of the CDR3 is 13 residues. Germline CDR1 SGHRS, CDR2 YFSETQ. Trimming removed 2 bases from V and 1 base from J, with 6 bases in between. CDR3: CASSLGGQETQYF. The CDR3 DNA sequence: TGCGCCAGCAGCTTAGGGGGCCAAGAGACCCAGTACTTC.

V gene TRBV28 combines with J gene TRBJ2-7; weak D call: TRBD2 (6 bases). Germline V gene lookup returns CDR1 MDHEN and CDR2 SYDVKM. CDR3 length equals 13 residues. Trimming cost V 8 bases and J 3 bases, with 14 bases left between them. The CDR3 sequence: CASWRGSRYEQYF. DNA for the CDR3: TGTGCCAGCTGGAGGGGTAGTCGCTACGAGCAGTACTTC.

The chain links TRBV7-3 to TRBJ2-2, with 7 bases matching TRBD1. This CDR3 spans 14 amino acids. Losses at the gene ends were 8 bases for V and 2 bases for J; bases not matched to a gene: 5. Looked up from germline, CDR1 is SGHTA and CDR2 is FQGTGA. The CDR3 nucleotides are TGTGCCAGCGGGGACAGAGTAAACACCGGGGAGCTGTTTTTT. Encoded protein: CASGDRVNTGELFF.

This clone was seen a few times. CDR3 DNA: TGTGCCAGCAGCGTAGCTGGGATCTCCTACGAGCAGTACTTC. It encodes CASSVAGISYEQYF. The chain employs TRBV9 and TRBJ2-7, with D hard to call. Trimming removed 0 bases from V and 0 bases from J, with 7 bases in between. CDR3 size: 14 residues. Germline V gives CDR1 SGDLS, CDR2 YYNGEE.

In regard to this clone: Sequence at one end of the junction differs from germline and may be a read error. Here the CDR3 reads CATQWEGNQPQHF. DNA for the CDR3: TGTGCCACCCAGTGGGAGGGCAACCAGCCCCAGCATTTT. The chain links TRBV12-3 or TRBV12-4 to TRBJ1-5; D unresolved. The CDR3 totals 13 residues.

The chain is built from TRBV12-5 and TRBJ2-1; D unresolved. The CDR3 covers 13 residues. Trimming took off 6 bases at V and 3 bases at J, with 9 bases between the two ends. The germline V gene encodes CDR1 LGHNT and CDR2 FRNRAP. The DNA for the CDR3 is TGTGCTAGTGGCTCCGTAGTCTACAATGAGCAGTTCTTC. It yields the protein CASGSVVYNEQFF.

In this sample, this clone turned up a few times. This chain connects TRBV18 to TRBJ1-2; TRBD1 aligns across 8 bases. The V and J ends lost 5 bases and 8 bases, in that order; junction bases with no gene match: 7. Germline loops: CDR1 KGHSH, CDR2 LQKENI. This CDR3 region has 13 residues. The CDR3 here is CASSTGQGGGYTF. The CDR3 DNA sequence: TGTGCCAGCTCAACCGGACAGGGAGGCGGCTACACCTTC.

The chain links TRBV27 to TRBJ1-2; 7 bases map to TRBD1. The length of the CDR3 is 19 residues. Losses at the gene ends were 4 bases for V and 4 bases for J; bases not matched to a gene: 21. Germline V gene lookup returns CDR1 MNHEY and CDR2 SMNVEV (reference sequence). In DNA form, the CDR3 reads TGTGCCAGCAGTTGGTCAAGGACAGGAAGAAAGGGGGTAGGCTATGGCTACACCTTC. Residues: CASSWSRTGRKGVGYGYTF.

This chain connects TRBV7-2 to TRBJ2-5; TRBD1 matches 8 bases. CDR1 is SGHTA, CDR2 FQGNSA, per germline. J gave up 5 bases and V 7 bases, and 9 bases lay outside the gene matches. This CDR3 is built from 14 residues. CDR3 in amino acids: CASTQARGQETQYF. CDR3 nucleotide sequence: TGTGCCAGCACCCAGGCCAGGGGGCAGGAGACCCAGTACTTC.

This sequence joins TRBV19 and TRBJ1-1; TRBD1 aligns across 9 bases. Losses at the gene ends were 3 bases for V and 0 bases for J; bases not matched to a gene: 14. Germline CDR1 and CDR2: LNHDA and SQIVND (reference sequence). CDR3 length equals 19 residues. In nucleotides, the CDR3 is TGTGCCAGTAGTATTCGATCCCCCGGGACAGGGACTATGAACACTGAAGCTTTCTTT. Protein: CASSIRSPGTGTMNTEAFF.

This clone was detected once. J is TRBJ1-1 and V is TRBV19, with 8 bases fitting TRBD1. The V and J ends lost 6 bases and 1 base, in that order; junction bases with no gene match: 1. Per germline, CDR1 LNHDA and CDR2 SQIVND (reference sequence). The CDR3 runs to 13 residues. CDR3 in DNA: TGTGCCAGTAGCGGACAGGGGAACACTGAAGCTTTCTTT. Translated: CASSGQGNTEAFF.

The V and J genes are TRBV13 and TRBJ2-6, with TRBD1 identical over 7 bases. V shed 5 bases and J 0 bases; nucleotides not matched to a gene: 7. The CDR3 covers 17 residues. Germline CDR1 and CDR2: PRHDT and FYEKMQ (reference sequence). The CDR3 here is CASSLTGARSGANVLTF. The CDR3 DNA is TGTGCCAGCAGCCTTACAGGGGCGCGCTCTGGGGCCAACGTCCTGACTTTC.

The chain recombines TRBV19 with TRBJ1-1; D not resolved. Germline CDR1 is LNHDA and CDR2 is SQIVND (reference sequence). This CDR3 has 13 amino acids. The ends were cut back, 3 bases at V and 3 bases at J, with 8 bases in the middle. CDR3 amino acids: CASSIAVHTEAFF. In DNA form, the CDR3 reads TGTGCCAGTAGTATCGCGGTGCACACTGAAGCTTTCTTT.

The chain joins TRBV21-1 to TRBJ2-7; the table's D call, TRBD1, was not checked against the DNA. TRBV21-1 is annotated as a pseudogene. This CDR3 spans 19 amino acids. In nucleotides, the CDR3 is TGTGCCAGCAGCAAAGCGCCTATTATGCCGGGACAGGGATCCTACGAGCAGTACTTC. Translated: CASSKAPIMPGQGSYEQYF.

CDR3 coding DNA: TGCGCCAGCAGCCCTCTCATCATCCACACTGAAGCTTTCTTT. Protein: CASSPLIIHTEAFF. V is TRBV4-1 and J is TRBJ1-1; unclear D gene. The germline V gene encodes CDR1 MGHRA and CDR2 YSYEKL. The CDR3 loop spans 14 amino acids. V lost 4 bases and J 3 bases, leaving 12 bases between the germline ends.

This chain uses TRBV19 with TRBJ1-4; D is possibly TRBD1 (6 bases). The CDR3 is 15 residues long. Trimming took off 5 bases at V and 7 bases at J, with 17 bases between the two ends. CDR1 is LNHDA, CDR2 SQIVND, per germline (reference sequence). The DNA of the CDR3 is TGTGCCAGTAGTGCCAGGACAGCCACGAGTGAAAAACTGTTTTTT. It codes for CASSARTATSEKLFF.